This section outlines one T cell receptor beta chain sequence together with its context. Terminally differentiated effector memory CD45RA+ cells were left out of the naive CD8 fraction, which was CD45RO-negative and positively selected for CCR7. The CDR3 runs 15 residues. Germline CDR1 and CDR2: SGHTA and FQGTGA. J gave up 4 bases and V 1 base, and 2 bases lay outside the gene matches. Using immunoSEQ multiplex PCR, the repertoire was profiled, and TCRdb retains in-frame clones only, with some absent. The profile shows approximately 2,000,000 clones, around 95% of them singletons. The data originate from a study of shared clonotypes between healthy human individuals.

This clonotype was obtained from a man between 18 and 35 years old in good health. Some clones in this sample may be carry-over from other donors' samples. The chain has TRBV7-3 and TRBJ2-1; 9 bases are shared with TRBD1. Input material: naive CD8+ T cells from PBMCs. The CDR3 DNA reads as TGTGCCAGCAGCTTAAGACAGGGGGTATACAATGAGCAGTTCTTC. Protein product: CASSLRQGVYNEQFF.